This is a list of T cell receptor beta chains from one sample in a study of stem cell transplantation in POMP-related autoinflammatory disease. The data were produced by immunoSEQ multiplex PCR, yet TCRdb's version contains in-frame clones alone and is incomplete. The sample records over 60,000 clones, more than 75% being singletons. The sample consisted of CD4+ T cells from PBMCs, taken after stem cell transplantation. Receptor source: a human patient with POMP-related autoinflammation and immune dysregulation (PRAID). Some T cells may have come from the graft donor. Each CDR3 is given with its conserved first and last residue. The order of the fields is D gene, J gene, V gene, clone size, CDR3 DNA, CDR3 protein. The D gene is left open where the match is weak. Clone size is not always given. Where it is, it says once, few, many or a class for expanded clones.

D: -
J: TRBJ1-5
V: TRBV2
size: -
DNA: TGTGCCAGCAATAGAGGAGGGCTCGGCAATCAGCCCCAGCATTTT
CDR3: CASNRGGLGNQPQHF

D: -
J: TRBJ1-6
V: TRBV28
size: few
DNA: TGTGCCAGCAGTTTACCGAGGACCGACTATAATTCACCCCTCCACTTT
CDR3: CASSLPRTDYNSPLHF

D: -
J: TRBJ2-7
V: TRBV18
size: -
DNA: TGTGCCAGCTCACCAGGGTCAGGGCAGTACTTC
CDR3: CASSPGSGQYF

D: -
J: TRBJ2-3
V: TRBV29-1
size: once
DNA: TGCAGCGGAGCCTCTAGCACAGATACGCAGTATTTT
CDR3: CSGASSTDTQYF

D: TRBD1
J: TRBJ2-7
V: TRBV28
size: once
DNA: TGTGCCAGCAGTTTAGCAGGGGGCTACGAGCAGTACTTC
CDR3: CASSLAGGYEQYF

D: TRBD1
J: TRBJ1-1
V: TRBV5-6
size: -
DNA: TGTGCCAGCAGCTTGAGGGGGCCAGGGACTGAAGCTTTCTTT
CDR3: CASSLRGPGTEAFF

D: TRBD1
J: TRBJ1-2
V: TRBV19
size: -
DNA: TGTGCCAGTAGGAAAACAGGGGGAGTTAACTATGGCTACACCTTC
CDR3: CASRKTGGVNYGYTF

D: -
J: TRBJ1-2
V: TRBV28
size: -
DNA: TGTGCCAGCAGCGTCAACAGGGCCTATGGCTACACCTTC
CDR3: CASSVNRAYGYTF

D: -
J: TRBJ1-6
V: TRBV10-2
size: -
DNA: TGCGCCAGCAGCGCTGCAGGAACCGACAGAGCCAGTAATTCACCCCTCCACTTT
CDR3: CASSAAGTDRASNSPLHF

D: -
J: TRBJ2-6
V: TRBV28
size: -
DNA: TGTGCCAGCAGTTCTTATAATGGGGCCAACGTCCTGACTTTC
CDR3: CASSSYNGANVLTF